Following are 27 T cell receptor beta chains from one sample sequenced in a study of blood T cell repertoires in COVID-19. Profiling relied on immunoSEQ multiplex PCR, and the TCRdb table lists in-frame clones only, not all of them. Among 250,000 or so clones listed, 75% to 90% were seen once. Material: PBMCs or T cells enriched from blood (not recorded which). Receptor source: a woman in her 30s who had been exposed to COVID-19.

The chain carries TRBV2 and TRBJ1-1, with D unresolved. The CDR3 consists of 14 residues. CDR1 is SNHLY, CDR2 FYNNEI, per germline. With 2 bases removed from V and 0 bases from J, the gap between germline ends came to 7 bases. This CDR3 reads CASSEIAMNTEAFF. CDR3 in DNA: TGTGCCAGCAGTGAAATCGCGATGAACACTGAAGCTTTCTTT. The entire variable domain, with the rest obtained from reference TRBV2 and TRBJ1-1, is as follows: EPEVTQTPSHQVTQMGQEVILRCVPISNHLYFYWYRQILGQKVEFLVSFYNNEISEKSEIFDDQFSVERPDGSNFTLKIRSTKLEDSAMYFCASSEIAMNTEAFFGQGTRLTVV.

The V call is TRBV27, the J call TRBJ2-1, with 9 bases lining up with TRBD2. The V gene end was trimmed by 0 bases and the J gene end by 4 bases; junction bases not matched to a gene: 7. Germline V gene lookup returns CDR1 MNHEY and CDR2 SMNVEV (reference sequence). The CDR3 has 17 amino acids. CDR3 sequence reads: CASSLSGLALMYNEQFF. CDR3 coding DNA: TGTGCCAGCAGTTTATCAGGACTAGCGCTTATGTACAATGAGCAGTTCTTC.

The chain employs TRBV9 and TRBJ2-1, with 8 positions matching TRBD2. This CDR3 has 17 residues. Germline loops: CDR1 SGDLS, CDR2 YYNGEE. J gave up 7 bases and V 0 bases, and 12 bases lay outside the gene matches. The CDR3 is CASSVDPPGGVDNEQFF. DNA of the CDR3: TGTGCCAGCAGCGTAGACCCCCCGGGAGGGGTGGATAATGAGCAGTTCTTC.

The gene calls are TRBV6-5 and TRBJ2-7; D ambiguous. V was trimmed by 4 bases and J by 6 bases, leaving 4 bases between them. The CDR3 totals 10 residues. CDR1 and CDR2 from the germline V gene are MNHEY and SVGAGI. The CDR3 DNA follows: TGTGCCAGCAGTTTCGGCGAGCAGTACTTC. It codes for CASSFGEQYF.

V gene TRBV27 combines with J gene TRBJ2-3; 7 bases agree with TRBD1. V was clipped by 6 bases and J by 2 bases; unmatched bases: 8. The germline V gene encodes CDR1 MNHEY and CDR2 SMNVEV (reference sequence). The CDR3 totals 15 residues. CDR3 protein: CASSFRDSYTDTQYF. In DNA form, the CDR3 reads TGTGCCAGCAGCTTCCGGGACAGCTACACAGATACGCAGTATTTT.

This chain joins TRBV4-1 and TRBJ1-2, with TRBD1 identical over 7 bases. The CDR3 is made up of 14 amino acids. CDR1 is MGHRA and CDR2 is YSYEKL in the germline V gene. The J segment lost 8 bases and the V segment lost 2 bases, leaving 8 bases of the junction unmatched. The CDR3 DNA follows: TGCGCCAGCAGCCAAACCCGACAGGGAGGAGGCTACACCTTC. Its translation: CASSQTRQGGGYTF.

The chain uses TRBV9 and TRBJ2-5; TRBD1 aligns across 11 bases. The V segment lost 4 bases and the J segment 3 bases; nucleotides outside the gene matches: 11. Germline V CDR1 and CDR2: SGDLS, YYNGEE. The CDR3 extends over 17 amino acids. The CDR3 region is CASSPRQGDRGEETQYF. The CDR3 DNA reads as TGTGCCAGCAGCCCCCGACAAGGGGACAGGGGGGAAGAGACCCAGTACTTC.

This rearrangement joins TRBV18 to TRBJ1-4; 7 nucleotides line up with TRBD1. This CDR3 has 15 amino acids. Per the germline V gene, CDR1 is KGHSH and CDR2 is LQKENI. V gave up 3 bases and J gave up 8 bases; unmatched junction bases: 9. This CDR3 is CASSPTTGMGEKLFF. The CDR3 coding sequence is TGTGCCAGCTCACCTACGACAGGGATGGGGGAAAAACTGTTTTTT.

V is TRBV19 and J is TRBJ1-5; unclear D gene. The CDR3 extends over 12 amino acids. Germline CDR1 and CDR2: LNHDA and SQIVND (reference sequence). V gave up 8 bases and J gave up 10 bases, with 15 bases separating them. CDR3 amino acids: CASLDPGKPQHF. DNA for the CDR3: TGTGCCAGTTTGGACCCGGGAAAACCCCAGCATTTT. The whole variable domain, filled in from reference TRBV19 and TRBJ1-5, reads DGGITQSPKYLFRKEGQNVTLSCEQNLNHDAMYWYRQDPGQGLRLIYYSQIVNDFQKGDIAEGYSVSREKKESFPLTVTSAQKNPTAFYLCASLDPGKPQHFGDGTRLSIL.

J is TRBJ1-2 and V is TRBV6-5, with 8 bases matching TRBD1. Germline V CDR1 and CDR2: MNHEY, SVGAGI. The CDR3 loop spans 13 amino acids. With V trimmed by 2 bases and J by 6 bases, 2 bases remained unmatched. The CDR3 coding sequence is TGTGCCAGCAGTTACGGACAGGGTGATGGCTACACCTTC. As protein: CASSYGQGDGYTF.

This clone was seen a handful of times. This sequence joins TRBV11-1 and TRBJ1-1; D might be TRBD1 (6 bases). Trimming left V 3 bases short and J 1 base short, with 9 bases between. Germline CDR1 and CDR2: SGHAT and FQDESV (reference sequence). This CDR3 has 14 amino acids. CDR3 loop: CASSFTGPNTEAFF. The CDR3 DNA reads as TGTGCCAGCAGCTTTACAGGGCCGAACACTGAAGCTTTCTTT.

The chain is built from TRBV30 and TRBJ1-5; a weak D match, TRBD1 (5 bases). The germline V gene encodes CDR1 GTSNPN and CDR2 SVGIG (reference sequence). The CDR3 has 14 residues. The V end lost 0 bases, the J end lost 5 bases, and 11 bases lay between the germline ends. DNA for the CDR3: TGTGCCTGGAGTGTACGGGGGTTAGATCAGCCCCAGCATTTT. It yields the protein CAWSVRGLDQPQHF.

This CDR3 reads CASSFPSGSSYNEQFF. DNA of the CDR3: TGTGCCAGTAGTTTCCCTAGCGGGAGCTCCTACAATGAGCAGTTCTTC. The chain links TRBV19 to TRBJ2-1; 10 bases are shared with TRBD2. The J segment lost 0 bases and the V segment lost 5 bases, leaving 4 bases of the junction unmatched. Germline V gene sequence: CDR1 LNHDA, CDR2 SQIVND (reference sequence). The CDR3 spans 16 residues.

The V and J genes are TRBV27 and TRBJ1-6, with TRBD1 as a possible D gene (5 bases). Germline V lookup: CDR1 MNHEY, CDR2 SMNVEV (reference sequence). The CDR3 is 14 residues long. V was pared by 3 bases and J by 8 bases, with 11 bases between. CDR3 sequence (DNA): TGTGCCAGCAGTTTGGGGGGGATGTATTCACCCCTCCACTTT. Its protein product is CASSLGGMYSPLHF.

In this sample, this clone turned up a few times. The CDR3: CSVWLSYEQYF. Here the CDR3 DNA reads TGCAGCGTTTGGCTTTCCTACGAGCAGTACTTC. This chain joins TRBV29-1 and TRBJ2-7; no definite D call. Trimming stripped 5 bases from V and 1 base from J, with 6 bases between. The CDR3 consists of 11 residues. Germline V gene data show CDR1 as SQVTM and CDR2 as ANQGSEA.

The chain recombines TRBV18 with TRBJ1-5; no reliable D call. CDR3 size: 16 residues. Germline assignment: CDR1 KGHSH and CDR2 LQKENI. Deletions cut 2 bases from V and 3 bases from J, with 14 bases between. The CDR3 region has the DNA TGTGCCAGCTCACCAGAGTCGAACAGCTTCAATCAGCCCCAGCATTTT. Protein sequence: CASSPESNSFNQPQHF.

Comment on this clone: The identical CDR3 is also encoded by other nucleotide sequences in the sample. This rearrangement joins TRBV9 to TRBJ1-1; D unresolved. V was trimmed by 0 bases and J by 1 base, leaving 7 bases between them. The CDR3 length is 14 residues. Per the germline V gene, CDR1 is SGDLS and CDR2 is YYNGEE. DNA of the CDR3: TGTGCCAGCAGCGTAGGGGCGGGGAACACTGAAGCTTTCTTT. This gives the protein CASSVGAGNTEAFF.

In nucleotides, the CDR3 is TGTGCCAGCACCCCGGGACAGGGTACAGATACGCAGTATTTT. Encoded protein: CASTPGQGTDTQYF. V is TRBV2 and J is TRBJ2-3, with TRBD1 matching 9 bases. The CDR3 has 14 residues. J gave up 3 bases and V 7 bases, and 5 bases lay outside the gene matches. From germline, CDR1 is SNHLY and CDR2 FYNNEI.

The chain joins TRBV19 to TRBJ1-2; D remains ambiguous. This CDR3 is built from 13 residues. The V gene's germline CDR1 is LNHDA and CDR2 SQIVND (reference sequence). Between the trimmed V and J ends, which lost 3 bases and 4 bases, there was a span of 9 bases. The CDR3 DNA sequence: TGTGCCAGTAGTATCTCACGAGGCTATGGCTACACCTTC. Its translation is CASSISRGYGYTF.

The V and J genes are TRBV2 and TRBJ1-1, with 7 bases identical to TRBD1. Trimming at V came to 5 bases and at J to 5 bases, leaving 11 bases not matched to a gene. The CDR3 sequence is 15 residues long. Germline loops: CDR1 SNHLY, CDR2 FYNNEI. The CDR3 is CASSRQGGWGTEAFF. The CDR3 bases are TGTGCCAGCAGTAGACAGGGAGGTTGGGGTACTGAAGCTTTCTTT.

The chain links TRBV2 to TRBJ2-1; D not resolved. The V gene's germline CDR1 is SNHLY and CDR2 FYNNEI. V was pared by 1 base and J by 0 bases, with 10 bases between. The CDR3 loop spans 16 amino acids. The CDR3 protein is CASSEVSRSSYNEQFF. CDR3 DNA sequence: TGTGCCAGCAGTGAAGTTAGCCGGAGCTCCTACAATGAGCAGTTCTTC.

This clone was recorded once. This rearrangement joins TRBV7-9 to TRBJ2-7; 13 positions match TRBD2. CDR3 length equals 15 residues. Looked up from germline, CDR1 is SEHNR and CDR2 is FQNEAQ (reference sequence). J lost 6 bases, V lost 2 bases, and 4 bases had no gene match. The CDR3 sequence: CASSLTSGRGLEQYF. CDR3 sequence (DNA): TGTGCCAGCAGCTTAACTAGCGGGAGGGGCCTCGAGCAGTACTTC.

The J gene is TRBJ1-2, the V gene TRBV5-1; the D gene is possibly TRBD1 (5 bases). With 4 bases removed from V and 7 bases from J, the gap between germline ends came to 11 bases. CDR1 is SGHRS, CDR2 YFSETQ, per germline. CDR3 length equals 12 residues. CDR3 sequence: CASSIYQGGYTF. For the CDR3, the DNA is TGCGCCAGCAGCATATATCAGGGTGGCTACACCTTC.

CDR3 protein: CASSPGTGGLRGYGYTF. The CDR3 DNA reads TGCGCCAGCAGCCCCGGGACAGGGGGCCTCCGCGGCTATGGCTACACCTTC. The V call is TRBV5-1, the J call TRBJ1-2; 12 nucleotides agree with TRBD1. The CDR3 covers 17 residues. Germline CDR1 and CDR2: SGHRS and YFSETQ. Trimming removed 4 bases from V and 4 bases from J; junction bases left unmatched: 11.

The V and J genes are TRBV9 and TRBJ2-2, with TRBD2 as a possible D gene (6 bases). V dropped 4 bases and J dropped 0 bases, with 10 bases sitting between them. This CDR3 has 15 amino acids. Germline CDR1 and CDR2: SGDLS and YYNGEE. CDR3 DNA sequence: TGTGCCAGCAGCCCTGGGACTCCGAACACCGGGGAGCTGTTTTTT. As protein: CASSPGTPNTGELFF.

The rearrangement links TRBV7-9 to TRBJ1-4; TRBD1 aligns across 7 bases. There are 13 residues in the CDR3. Germline V gene data show CDR1 as SEHNR and CDR2 as FQNEAQ (reference sequence). V lost 5 bases, J lost 5 bases, and 2 bases stayed unmatched. CDR3 residues: CASSLQGNEKLFF. CDR3 sequence (DNA): TGTGCCAGCAGCCTACAGGGGAATGAAAAACTGTTTTTT.

J is TRBJ2-5 and V is TRBV28; 7 positions match TRBD2. The CDR3 is 15 residues long. V lost 2 bases, J lost 4 bases, and 7 bases stayed unmatched. Germline CDR1 reads MDHEN; CDR2 reads SYDVKM. CDR3 in DNA: TGTGCCAGCAGTTTACGCGGGAGAGGGCGAGAGACCCAGTACTTC. Translating it yields CASSLRGRGRETQYF.